This T cell receptor beta chain was captured in a study of T cells in Graves' hyperthyroidism and ophthalmopathy. Overall study context: Peripheral blood collection took place at initial diagnosis, before any treatment.

The CDR3 is 16 residues long. Germline V lookup: CDR1 SGHTA, CDR2 FQGNSA. With 2 bases removed from V and 1 base from J, the gap between germline ends came to 11 bases. RNA transcripts provided the source from which TCR beta CDR3 regions were amplified. When the TCR CDR3 underwent first-round RT-PCR, the HTBI primer set was used. TCRdb reprocessed the multiplex PCR reads with MiXCR, giving one entry per CDR3 protein. The table includes about 360,000 distinct CDR3 sequences, under 15% detected once. The diagnoses drew upon clinical symptoms, serum thyroxine and TRAb, thyroid ultrasound and orbital computed tomography.

The source is a woman between 18 and 29 years old with Graves' hyperthyroidism. The specimen sequenced was blood. V is TRBV7-2 and J is TRBJ2-2; possibly TRBD2 for D (5 bases). The CDR3 protein is CASSLHASLNTGELFF. CDR3 nucleotide sequence: TGTGCCAGCAGCTTACACGCTAGCTTGAACACCGGGGAGCTGTTTTTT.